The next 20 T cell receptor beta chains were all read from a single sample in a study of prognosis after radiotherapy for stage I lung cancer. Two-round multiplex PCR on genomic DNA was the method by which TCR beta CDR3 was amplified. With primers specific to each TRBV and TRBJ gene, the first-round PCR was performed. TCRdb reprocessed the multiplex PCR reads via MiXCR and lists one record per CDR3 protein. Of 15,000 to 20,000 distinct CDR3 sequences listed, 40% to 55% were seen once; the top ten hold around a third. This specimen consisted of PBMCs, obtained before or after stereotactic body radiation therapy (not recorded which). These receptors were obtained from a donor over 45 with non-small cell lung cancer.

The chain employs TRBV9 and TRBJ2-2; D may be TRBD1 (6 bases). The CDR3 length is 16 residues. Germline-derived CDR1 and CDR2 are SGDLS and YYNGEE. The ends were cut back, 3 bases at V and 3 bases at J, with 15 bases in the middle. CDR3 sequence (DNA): TGTGCCAGCAGCGGGAACAGGGTTTTGGACACCGGGGAGCTGTTTTTT. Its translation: CASSGNRVLDTGELFF.

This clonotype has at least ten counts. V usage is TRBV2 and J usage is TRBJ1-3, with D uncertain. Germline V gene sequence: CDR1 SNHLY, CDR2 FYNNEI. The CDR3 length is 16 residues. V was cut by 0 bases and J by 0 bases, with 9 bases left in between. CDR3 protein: CASSEADAFSGNTIYF. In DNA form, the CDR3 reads TGTGCCAGCAGTGAAGCGGACGCATTCTCTGGAAACACCATATATTTT.

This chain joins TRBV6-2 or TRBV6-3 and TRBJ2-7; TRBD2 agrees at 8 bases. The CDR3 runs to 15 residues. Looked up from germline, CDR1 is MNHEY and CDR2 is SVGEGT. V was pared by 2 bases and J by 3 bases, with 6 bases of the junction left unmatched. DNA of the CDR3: TGTGCCAGCAGTTACGGGGCGGGAGGTTTCTACGAGCAGTACTTC. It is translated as CASSYGAGGFYEQYF.

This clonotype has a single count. CDR3 sequence: CANGLAGGFYNEQFF. In nucleotides, the CDR3 is TGTGCTAACGGGTTAGCGGGAGGCTTCTACAATGAGCAGTTCTTC. The V call is TRBV7-8, the J call TRBJ2-1; TRBD2 matches at 10 bases. The CDR3 is 15 amino acids. Germline V CDR1 and CDR2: SGHVS, FQNEAQ.

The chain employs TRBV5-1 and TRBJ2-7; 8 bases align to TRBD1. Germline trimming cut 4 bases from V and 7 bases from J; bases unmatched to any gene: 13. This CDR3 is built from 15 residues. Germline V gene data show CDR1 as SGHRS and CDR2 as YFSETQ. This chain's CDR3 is CASSPWGQGAYEQYF. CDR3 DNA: TGCGCCAGCAGCCCGTGGGGCCAGGGGGCTTATGAGCAGTACTTC. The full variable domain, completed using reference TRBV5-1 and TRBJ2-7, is KAGVTQTPRYLIKTRGQQVTLSCSPISGHRSVSWYQQTPGQGLQFLFEYFSETQRNKGNFPGRFSGRQFSNSRSEMNVSTLELGDSALYLCASSPWGQGAYEQYFGPGTRLTVT.

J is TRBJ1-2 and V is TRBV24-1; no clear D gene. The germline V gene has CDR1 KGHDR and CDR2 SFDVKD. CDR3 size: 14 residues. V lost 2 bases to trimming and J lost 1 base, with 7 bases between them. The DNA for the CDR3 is TGTGCCACCAGTGATTGGCGGGATAACTATGGCTACACCTTC. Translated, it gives CATSDWRDNYGYTF.

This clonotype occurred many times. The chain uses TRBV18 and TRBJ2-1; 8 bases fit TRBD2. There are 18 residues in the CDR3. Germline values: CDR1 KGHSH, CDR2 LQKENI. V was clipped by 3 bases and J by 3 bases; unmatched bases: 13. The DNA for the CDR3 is TGTGCCAGCTCACCTGCGGTCCTAGCGGGCGGAATCTACAATGAGCAGTTCTTC. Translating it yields CASSPAVLAGGIYNEQFF.

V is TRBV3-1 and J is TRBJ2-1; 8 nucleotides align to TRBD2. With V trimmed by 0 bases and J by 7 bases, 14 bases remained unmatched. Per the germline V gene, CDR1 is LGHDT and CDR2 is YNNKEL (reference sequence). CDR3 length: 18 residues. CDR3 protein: CASSQDRIGGADLNEQFF. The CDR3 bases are TGTGCCAGCAGCCAAGATCGGATCGGGGGGGCCGATTTGAATGAGCAGTTCTTC.

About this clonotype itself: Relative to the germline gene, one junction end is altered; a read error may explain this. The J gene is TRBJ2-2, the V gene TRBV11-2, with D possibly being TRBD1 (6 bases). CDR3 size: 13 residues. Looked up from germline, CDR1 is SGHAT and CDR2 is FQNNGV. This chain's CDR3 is CSSSPQGTEELFF. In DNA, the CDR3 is TGTTCCAGCAGCCCCCAGGGGACCGAGGAGCTGTTTTTT.

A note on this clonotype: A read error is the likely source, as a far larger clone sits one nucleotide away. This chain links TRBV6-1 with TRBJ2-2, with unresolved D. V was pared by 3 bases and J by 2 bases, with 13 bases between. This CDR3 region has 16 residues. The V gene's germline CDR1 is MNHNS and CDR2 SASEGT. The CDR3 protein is CASSEGVVANTGELFF. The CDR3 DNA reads TGTGCCAGCAGTGAGGGCGTGGTGGCCAACACCGGGGAGCTGTTTTTT.

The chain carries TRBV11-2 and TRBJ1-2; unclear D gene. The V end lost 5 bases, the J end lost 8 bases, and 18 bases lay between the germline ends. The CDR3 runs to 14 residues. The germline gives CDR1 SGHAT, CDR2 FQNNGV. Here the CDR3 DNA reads TGTGCCAGCAGCCCTCGGACCCGCGTGGGAGGCTACACCTTC. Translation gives CASSPRTRVGGYTF. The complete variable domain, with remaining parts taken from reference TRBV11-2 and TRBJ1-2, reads EAGVAQSPRYKIIEKRQSVAFWCNPISGHATLYWYQQILGQGPKLLIQFQNNGVVDDSQLPKDRFSAERLKGVDSTLKIQPAKLEDSAVYLCASSPRTRVGGYTFGSGTRLTVV.

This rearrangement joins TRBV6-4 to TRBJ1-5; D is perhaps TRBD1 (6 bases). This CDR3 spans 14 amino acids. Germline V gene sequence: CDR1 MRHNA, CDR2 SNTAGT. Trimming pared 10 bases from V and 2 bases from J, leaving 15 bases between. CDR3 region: CANRVLRCNQPQHF. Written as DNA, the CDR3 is TGTGCCAACAGGGTCCTAAGGTGCAATCAGCCCCAGCATTTT.

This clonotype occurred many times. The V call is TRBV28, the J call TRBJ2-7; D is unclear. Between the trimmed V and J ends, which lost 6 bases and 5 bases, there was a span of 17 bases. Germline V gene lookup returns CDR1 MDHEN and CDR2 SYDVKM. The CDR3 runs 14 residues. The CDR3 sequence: CASRTVSPPNEQYF. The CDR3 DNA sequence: TGTGCCAGCAGGACGGTGAGCCCCCCCAACGAGCAGTACTTC.

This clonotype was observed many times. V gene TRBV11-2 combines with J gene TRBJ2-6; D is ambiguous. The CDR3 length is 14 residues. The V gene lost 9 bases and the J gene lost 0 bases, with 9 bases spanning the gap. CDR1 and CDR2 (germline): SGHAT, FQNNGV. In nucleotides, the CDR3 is TGTGCCAGTCGAGGCGCCTCTGGGGCCAACGTCCTGACTTTC. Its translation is CASRGASGANVLTF.

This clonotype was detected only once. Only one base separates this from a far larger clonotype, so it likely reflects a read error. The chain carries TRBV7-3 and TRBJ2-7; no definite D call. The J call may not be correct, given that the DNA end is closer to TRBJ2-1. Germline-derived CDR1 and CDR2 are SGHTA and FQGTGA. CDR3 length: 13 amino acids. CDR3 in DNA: TGTGCCAGCAGCGAGTTAGCAGGCAATGAGCAGTTCTTC. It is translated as CASSELAGNEQFF.

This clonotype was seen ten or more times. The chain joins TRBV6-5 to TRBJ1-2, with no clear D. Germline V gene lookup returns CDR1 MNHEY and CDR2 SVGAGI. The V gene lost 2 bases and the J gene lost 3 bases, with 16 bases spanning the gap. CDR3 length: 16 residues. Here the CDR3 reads CASSYKTSGTDYGYTF. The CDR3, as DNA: TGTGCCAGCAGTTACAAAACGAGTGGCACCGACTATGGCTACACCTTC.

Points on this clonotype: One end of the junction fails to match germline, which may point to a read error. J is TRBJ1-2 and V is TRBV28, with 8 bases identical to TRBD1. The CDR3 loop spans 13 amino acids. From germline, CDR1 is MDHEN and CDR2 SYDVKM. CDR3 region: CDSNLPQGGGYTF. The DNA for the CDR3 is TGTGACAGCAACCTCCCACAGGGGGGAGGCTACACCTTC.

CDR3 region: CASMGQGLRETQYF. The CDR3 region has the DNA TGTGCCAGCATGGGACAGGGGCTAAGGGAGACCCAGTACTTC. This sequence joins TRBV2 and TRBJ2-5; 10 bases match TRBD1. CDR3 length equals 14 residues. After removal of 7 bases from V and 5 bases from J, the junction contained 7 bases not matched to a gene. Germline CDR1 and CDR2: SNHLY and FYNNEI.

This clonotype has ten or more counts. CDR3 sequence reads: CASSLGGLAGYEQYF. CDR3 DNA: TGTGCCAGCAGCTTAGGTGGACTAGCGGGCTACGAGCAGTACTTC. This chain joins TRBV7-2 and TRBJ2-7; 11 nucleotides line up with TRBD2. V gave up 1 base and J gave up 3 bases; unmatched junction bases: 2. The CDR3 contains 15 residues. The germline gives CDR1 SGHTA, CDR2 FQGNSA.

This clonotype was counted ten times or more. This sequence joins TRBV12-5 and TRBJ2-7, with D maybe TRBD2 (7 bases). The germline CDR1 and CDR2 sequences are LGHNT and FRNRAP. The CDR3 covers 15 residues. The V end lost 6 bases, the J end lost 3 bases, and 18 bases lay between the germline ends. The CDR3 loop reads CASGTRGAEHYEQYF. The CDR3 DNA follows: TGTGCTAGTGGCACCCGGGGGGCGGAACACTACGAGCAGTACTTC.